This TCR beta chain was profiled in a study of T cell changes during pregnancy in multiple sclerosis. Assay used: immunoSEQ multiplex PCR; TCRdb lists only in-frame clones, some missing. The table records fewer than 70,000 clones, 94% of them present only once. The germline V gene encodes CDR1 MNHNS and CDR2 SASEGT. This CDR3 has 13 residues. The V end was cut by 7 bases, the J end by 10 bases, with 17 bases between. The chain recombines TRBV6-1 with TRBJ1-5; D is perhaps TRBD1 (5 bases). The TCR comes from a female donor with multiple sclerosis, enrolled in a pregnancy study. The sequenced sample was CD8+ T cells from peripheral blood mononuclear cells, obtained in the third trimester of pregnancy. This chain's CDR3 is CASTHGGSGPQHF. The CDR3 DNA reads as TGTGCCAGCACCCACGGGGGGTCGGGCCCCCAGCATTTT.